This T cell receptor (beta chain) was obtained from a study of molecular identifiers for immune sequencing clone quantification. Previously described methods and listed TCR primers were used for bulk TCR libraries. TCRdb re-called the PCR reads with MiXCR, one entry per CDR3 protein. Of 85,000 to 90,000 distinct CDR3 sequences in the sample, under 20% were seen once. The ends were cut back, 0 bases at V and 5 bases at J, with 7 bases in the middle. The CDR3 totals 13 residues. The germline V gene has CDR1 LGHDT and CDR2 YNNKEL (reference sequence). This chain uses TRBV3-1 with TRBJ2-5, with D uncertain. The material sequenced was naive CD8+ T cells from blood, with Jurkat cell RNA spiked in. Sample subset: FACS-sorted CD8+CD4-CCR7+CD45RA+ naive T cells. This TCR derives from a human donor in good health. Some libraries in this study had Jurkat cell RNA spiked in. CDR3 residues: CASSQDFWETQYF. CDR3 DNA: TGTGCCAGCAGCCAAGATTTTTGGGAGACCCAGTACTTC.